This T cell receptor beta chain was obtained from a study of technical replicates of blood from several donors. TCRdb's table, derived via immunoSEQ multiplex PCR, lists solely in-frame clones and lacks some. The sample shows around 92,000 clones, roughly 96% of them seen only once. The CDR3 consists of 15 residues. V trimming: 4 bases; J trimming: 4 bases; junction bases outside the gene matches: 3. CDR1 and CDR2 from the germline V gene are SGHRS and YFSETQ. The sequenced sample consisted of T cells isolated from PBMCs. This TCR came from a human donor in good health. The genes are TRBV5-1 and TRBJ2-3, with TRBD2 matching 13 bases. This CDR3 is CASSTSGGASDTQYF. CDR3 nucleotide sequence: TGCGCCAGCAGCACTAGCGGGGGGGCCTCAGATACGCAGTATTTT.